Each of the 11 T cell receptor beta chains below was sequenced from the same sample in a study of blood T cell repertoires in COVID-19. The table came from immunoSEQ multiplex PCR; TCRdb's copy has only in-frame clones and leaves some out. The table shows about 240,000 clones, with 86% occurring only once. Sequencing was performed on peripheral blood. The receptor set was obtained from a man in his 60s with acute or convalescent COVID-19.

The V call is TRBV2, the J call TRBJ1-1; 9 nucleotides line up with TRBD1. This CDR3 spans 14 amino acids. Germline CDR1 and CDR2: SNHLY and FYNNEI. V shed 6 bases, J shed 4 bases, and the junction held 6 bases outside the gene matches. The CDR3 region has the DNA TGTGCCAGCAGACAACAGGGGGCGATCACTGAAGCTTTCTTT. Its translation: CASRQQGAITEAFF.

This rearrangement joins TRBV14 to TRBJ2-1; 8 bases align to TRBD2. V was clipped by 3 bases and J by 4 bases; unmatched bases: 5. Germline assignment: CDR1 SGHDN and CDR2 FVKESK. The CDR3 runs 15 residues. CDR3 sequence (DNA): TGTGCCAGCAGCCAGGGGCGGGGGGTGTACAATGAGCAGTTCTTC. It encodes CASSQGRGVYNEQFF.

V gene TRBV30 combines with J gene TRBJ2-2; the match to TRBD2 covers 7 bases. Germline values: CDR1 GTSNPN, CDR2 SVGIG (reference sequence). The V segment lost 0 bases and the J segment 4 bases; nucleotides outside the gene matches: 5. The length of the CDR3 is 15 residues. CDR3 residues: CAWSVAGQGTGELFF. Written as DNA, the CDR3 is TGTGCCTGGAGTGTAGCGGGGCAAGGCACCGGGGAGCTGTTTTTT.

This chain connects TRBV12-3 or TRBV12-4 to TRBJ2-1; 8 bases are shared with TRBD2. The CDR3 totals 13 residues. V lost 5 bases, J lost 9 bases, and 6 bases stayed unmatched. This CDR3 is CASSPTTSGEQFF. Written as DNA, the CDR3 is TGTGCCAGCAGTCCGACTACTAGCGGTGAGCAGTTCTTC.

The chain uses TRBV5-4 and TRBJ2-7, with 8 bases matching TRBD2. Germline V CDR1 and CDR2: SGHNT, YYREEE (reference sequence). V lost 3 bases to trimming and J lost 2 bases; unmatched junction nucleotides: 4. The CDR3 consists of 14 residues. In nucleotides, the CDR3 is TGTGCCAGCAGCTCCGGGACTAGGGCCTACGAGCAGTACTTC. Translating it yields CASSSGTRAYEQYF.

The rearrangement uses TRBV6-1 and TRBJ1-5; D gene ambiguous. The CDR3 contains 13 residues. V was cut by 2 bases and J by 4 bases, with 6 bases left in between. Germline V gene data show CDR1 as MNHNS and CDR2 as SASEGT. The CDR3 protein is CASSEMRNQPQHF. The CDR3, as DNA: TGTGCCAGCAGTGAAATGCGTAATCAGCCCCAGCATTTT.

The chain combines TRBV7-5 with TRBJ1-5; TRBD1, as called in the table, went unchecked against the DNA. TRBV7-5 is shown as a pseudogene. The CDR3 sequence is 20 residues long. The CDR3 here is CARSFGPRRDNRPPDQPQHF. In nucleotides, the CDR3 is TGTGCCAGAAGCTTTGGCCCCCGCCGGGACAACAGACCCCCCGATCAGCCCCAGCATTTT.

The rearrangement uses TRBV28 and TRBJ1-1; D might be TRBD1 (6 bases). This CDR3 has 15 residues. Germline CDR1 reads MDHEN; CDR2 reads SYDVKM. V was clipped by 3 bases and J by 1 base, with 12 bases between them. The CDR3 sequence is CASSFGGRSNTEAFF. The DNA for the CDR3 is TGTGCCAGCAGTTTCGGGGGGCGCTCGAACACTGAAGCTTTCTTT.

The J gene is TRBJ1-4, the V gene TRBV5-4, with 8 bases fitting TRBD1. The CDR3 has 15 amino acids. V lost 4 bases and J lost 7; bases outside the gene matches: 9. Germline V gene sequence: CDR1 SGHNT, CDR2 YYREEE (reference sequence). CDR3 protein: CASSPGAGGLEKLFF. The CDR3 nucleotides read TGTGCCAGCAGCCCGGGTGCAGGGGGCCTTGAAAAACTGTTTTTT.

The chain joins TRBV4-3 to TRBJ2-3; no reliable D call. The CDR3 loop spans 14 amino acids. The ends were cut back, 1 base at V and 0 bases at J, with 5 bases in the middle. Per the germline V gene, CDR1 is LGHNA and CDR2 is YSLEER. CDR3 sequence (DNA): TGCGCCAGCAGCCAAGCTGTTAGCACAGATACGCAGTATTTT. Its translation is CASSQAVSTDTQYF.

The chain carries TRBV5-3 and TRBJ1-5; D not certain. TRBV5-3 is sorted into the ORF group, with uncertain function. V was shortened by 0 bases and J by 3 bases, with 16 bases between the two germline ends. The CDR3 loop spans 17 amino acids. The chain's CDR3 is CARSLGANIPHNQPQHF. The CDR3 coding sequence is TGTGCCAGAAGCTTGGGGGCTAATATCCCCCACAATCAGCCCCAGCATTTT.